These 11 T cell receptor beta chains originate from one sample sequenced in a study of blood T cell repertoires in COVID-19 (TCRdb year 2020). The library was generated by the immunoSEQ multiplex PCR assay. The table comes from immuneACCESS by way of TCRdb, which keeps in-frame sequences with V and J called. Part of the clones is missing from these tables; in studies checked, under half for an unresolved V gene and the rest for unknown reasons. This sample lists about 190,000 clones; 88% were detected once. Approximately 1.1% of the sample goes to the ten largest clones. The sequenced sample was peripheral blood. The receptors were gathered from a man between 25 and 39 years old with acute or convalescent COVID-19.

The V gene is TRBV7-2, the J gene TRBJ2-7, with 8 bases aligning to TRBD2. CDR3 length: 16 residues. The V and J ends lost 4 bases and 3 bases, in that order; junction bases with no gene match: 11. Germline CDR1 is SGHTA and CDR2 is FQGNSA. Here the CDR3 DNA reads TGTGCCAGCAGCTCTCAAGCGGGAGTCTTGGTCTACGAGCAGTACTTC. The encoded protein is CASSSQAGVLVYEQYF.

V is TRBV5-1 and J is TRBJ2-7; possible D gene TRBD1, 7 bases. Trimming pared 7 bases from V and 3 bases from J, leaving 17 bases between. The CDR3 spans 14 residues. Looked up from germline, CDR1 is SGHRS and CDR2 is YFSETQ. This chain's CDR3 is CASSGTGQDYEQYF. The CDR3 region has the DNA TGCGCCAGCTCGGGGACTGGACAGGACTACGAGCAGTACTTC.

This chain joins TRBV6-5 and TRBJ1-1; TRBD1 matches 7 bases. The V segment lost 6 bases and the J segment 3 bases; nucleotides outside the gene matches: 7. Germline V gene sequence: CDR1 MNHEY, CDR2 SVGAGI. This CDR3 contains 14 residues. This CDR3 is CASRTGRSHTEAFF. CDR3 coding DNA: TGTGCCAGCAGGACAGGGAGGTCTCACACTGAAGCTTTCTTT.

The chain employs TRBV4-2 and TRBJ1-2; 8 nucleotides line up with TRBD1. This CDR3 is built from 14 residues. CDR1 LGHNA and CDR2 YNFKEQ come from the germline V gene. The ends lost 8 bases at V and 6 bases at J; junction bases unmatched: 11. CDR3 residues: CASGGQGPSDGYTF. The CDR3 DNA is TGTGCCAGCGGCGGACAGGGACCGTCGGATGGCTACACCTTC.

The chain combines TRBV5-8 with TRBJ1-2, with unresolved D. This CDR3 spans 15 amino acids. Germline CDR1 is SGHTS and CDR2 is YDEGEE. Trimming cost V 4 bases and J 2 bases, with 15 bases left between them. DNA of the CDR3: TGTGCCAGCAGCCGCGGGGTCGCCGAAAACTATGGCTACACCTTC. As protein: CASSRGVAENYGYTF.

Here the CDR3 DNA reads TGTGCCAGCAGTTGGGGACAGTTCTACGAGCAGTACTTC. Translation: CASSWGQFYEQYF. The rearrangement joins TRBV27 to TRBJ2-7, with 7 bases lining up with TRBD1. Trimming cost V 4 bases and J 3 bases; bases outside gene matches: 3. Germline V gives CDR1 MNHEY, CDR2 SMNVEV (reference sequence). This CDR3 has 13 residues.

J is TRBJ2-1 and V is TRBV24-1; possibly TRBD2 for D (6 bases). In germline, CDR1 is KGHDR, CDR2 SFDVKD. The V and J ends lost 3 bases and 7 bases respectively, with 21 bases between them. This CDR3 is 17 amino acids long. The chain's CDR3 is CATSDPYSSGRGNEQFF. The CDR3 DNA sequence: TGTGCCACCAGTGATCCCTATTCCAGCGGGCGGGGAAATGAGCAGTTCTTC.

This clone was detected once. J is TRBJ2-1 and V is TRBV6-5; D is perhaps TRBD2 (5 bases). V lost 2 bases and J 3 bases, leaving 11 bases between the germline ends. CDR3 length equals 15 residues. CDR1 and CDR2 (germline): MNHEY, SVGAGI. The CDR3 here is CASSYSLAIYNEQFF. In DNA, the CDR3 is TGTGCCAGCAGTTACAGTCTAGCAATCTACAATGAGCAGTTCTTC.

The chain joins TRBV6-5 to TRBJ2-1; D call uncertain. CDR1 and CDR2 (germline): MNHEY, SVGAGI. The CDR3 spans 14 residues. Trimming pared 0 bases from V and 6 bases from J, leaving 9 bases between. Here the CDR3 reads CASSYSIQVNEQFF. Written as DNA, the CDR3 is TGTGCCAGCAGTTACTCGATTCAGGTCAATGAGCAGTTCTTC.

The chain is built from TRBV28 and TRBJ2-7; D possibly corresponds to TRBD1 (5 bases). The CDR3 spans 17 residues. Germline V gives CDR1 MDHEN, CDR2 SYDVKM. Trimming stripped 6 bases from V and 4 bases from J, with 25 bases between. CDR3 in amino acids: CASSQTLWGSQDYEQYF. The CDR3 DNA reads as TGTGCCAGCAGCCAAACCCTCTGGGGCAGCCAGGATTACGAGCAGTACTTC. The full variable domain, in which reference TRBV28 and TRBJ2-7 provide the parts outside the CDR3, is DVKVTQSSRYLVKRTGEKVFLECVQDMDHENMFWYRQDPGLGLRLIYFSYDVKMKEKGDIPEGYSVSREKKERFSLILESASTNQTSMYLCASSQTLWGSQDYEQYFGPGTRLTVT.

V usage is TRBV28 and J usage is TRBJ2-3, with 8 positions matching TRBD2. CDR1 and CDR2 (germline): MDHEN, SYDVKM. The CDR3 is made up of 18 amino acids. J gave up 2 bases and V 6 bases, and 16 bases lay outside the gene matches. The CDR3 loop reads CASSPGRPGLGFTDTQYF. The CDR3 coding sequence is TGTGCCAGCAGCCCTGGGAGACCGGGACTAGGATTCACAGATACGCAGTATTTT.